Reported below is one TCR beta chain. Its specificity is not known. Generated by immunoSEQ multiplex PCR, the TCRdb table keeps only in-frame clones and is missing some. The repertoire has just over 9,000 clones, approximately 79% of them found once; the top ten carry about 20%. These data come from a study of T cell clones after liver transplantation. Study context: Timepoints were pre-transplant, pre-withdrawal, and after withdrawal was completed or failed. Study results and limitations: In two subjects, few donor cells limited the measurable donor-reactive repertoire.

Germline lookup yields CDR1 SGHAT and CDR2 FQNNGV. There are 17 residues in the CDR3. The J segment lost 0 bases and the V segment lost 4 bases, leaving 9 bases of the junction unmatched. The sequencing used CD8+ T cells from blood, collected before liver transplant. This receptor was identified in a human donor who received a liver transplant. This chain uses TRBV11-2 with TRBJ2-1, with 7 bases aligning to TRBD1. CDR3 loop: CASSSDRARSSYNEQFF. The CDR3 DNA reads TGTGCCAGCAGCTCCGACAGGGCCCGAAGCTCCTACAATGAGCAGTTCTTC.